The 19 T cell receptor beta chains listed next were all sequenced from one sample in a study of T cells in Graves' hyperthyroidism and ophthalmopathy. Amplification targeted TCR beta CDR3 regions from RNA transcripts. With the HTBI primer set, the TCR CDR3 went through a first round of RT-PCR. In TCRdb, the multiplex PCR reads were re-called with MiXCR into one record per CDR3 protein. Found here are around 60,000 distinct CDR3 sequences, about 50% of them singletons; the top ten hold roughly 12%. The sequenced material came from blood. The receptors were gathered from a woman in her twenties or thirties with Graves' ophthalmopathy.

Many counts were recorded for this clonotype. The gene calls are TRBV7-3 and TRBJ1-2, with TRBD1 identical over 9 bases. This CDR3 has 14 residues. The junction had 5 bases not matched to a gene; V was cut back by 6 bases and J by 3 bases. In germline, CDR1 is SGHTA, CDR2 FQGTGA. The DNA of the CDR3 is TGTGCCAGCAGTCGCACAGGGGGCGACTATGGCTACACCTTC. Protein product: CASSRTGGDYGYTF. The full variable domain, rest sourced from reference TRBV7-3 and TRBJ1-2, is GAGVSQTPSNKVTEKGKYVELRCDPISGHTALYWYRQSLGQGPEFLIYFQGTGAADDSGLPNDRFFAVRPEGSVSTLKIQRTERGDSAVYLCASSRTGGDYGYTFGSGTRLTVV.

The rearrangement uses TRBV20-1 and TRBJ1-2, with TRBD1 matching over 9 bases. The V gene's germline CDR1 is DFQATT and CDR2 SNEGSKA (reference sequence). Losses at the gene ends were 5 bases for V and 6 bases for J; bases not matched to a gene: 7. The CDR3 spans 13 residues. In nucleotides, the CDR3 is TGCAGTGCTGGACAGGGGTCAGGGGATGGCTACACCTTC. Its translation is CSAGQGSGDGYTF.

This clonotype was found many times. The rearrangement links TRBV25-1 to TRBJ1-1; 7 nucleotides match TRBD1. Germline-derived CDR1 and CDR2 are MGHDK and SYGVNS. Losses at the gene ends were 8 bases for V and 4 bases for J; bases not matched to a gene: 7. The CDR3 length is 13 residues. CDR3 loop: CASGPDRVTEAFF. The DNA of the CDR3 is TGTGCCAGCGGGCCCGACAGGGTCACTGAAGCTTTCTTT. Complete variable domain (other parts from reference TRBV25-1 and TRBJ1-1): EADIYQTPRYLVIGTGKKITLECSQTMGHDKMYWYQQDPGMELHLIHYSYGVNSTEKGDLSSESTVSRIRTEHFPLTLESARPSHTSQYLCASGPDRVTEAFFGQGTRLTVV.

At least ten counts were recorded for this clonotype. The chain has TRBV5-4 and TRBJ1-2; the D is unclear. Between the trimmed V and J ends, which lost 1 base and 3 bases, there was a span of 10 bases. This CDR3 region has 14 residues. Germline CDR1 is SGHNT and CDR2 is YYREEE (reference sequence). The DNA of the CDR3 is TGTGCCAGCAGCTTGATGGGCAACGACTATGGCTACACCTTC. Its protein product is CASSLMGNDYGYTF.

This clonotype came up many times. A much larger clone is a single base away; this may be a read error. The chain couples TRBV5-6 to TRBJ2-2; weak D call: TRBD2 (5 bases). The germline CDR1 and CDR2 sequences are SGHDT and YYEEEE. This CDR3 is built from 13 residues. The germline V and J ends were trimmed by 0 bases and 8 bases, with 8 bases remaining between them. Written as DNA, the CDR3 is TGTGCCAGCAGCTTGGTGAGGGTGGGGGAGCTGTTTTTT. It encodes CASSLVRVGELFF.

Comments on this clonotype: One junction end disagrees with the germline gene, perhaps due to a read error. The chain recombines TRBV5-1 with TRBJ1-1; D is uncertain. The CDR3 sequence is 14 residues long. Germline values: CDR1 SGHRS, CDR2 YFSETQ. CDR3 amino acids: CASSLVGLLGEAFF. CDR3 coding DNA: TGCGCTAGCAGCTTGGTCGGTCTCCTCGGGGAAGCTTTCTTT.

This clonotype occurred many times. The V and J genes are TRBV10-2 and TRBJ1-1; D ambiguous. This CDR3 is 14 amino acids long. Between the trimmed V and J ends, which lost 7 bases and 4 bases, there was a span of 16 bases. CDR1 is WSHSY, CDR2 SAAADI, per germline. The CDR3 protein is CASIGHRTGTEAFF. CDR3 coding DNA: TGCGCCAGCATCGGTCATCGAACGGGCACTGAAGCTTTCTTT.

The sample holds many counts of this clonotype. The chain uses TRBV5-8 and TRBJ1-2, with no clear D. Per germline, CDR1 SGHTS and CDR2 YDEGEE. The CDR3 extends over 13 amino acids. The ends were cut back, 5 bases at V and 7 bases at J, with 15 bases in the middle. CDR3 sequence (DNA): TGTGCCAGCAGAGGCGGGTGGATCGCTGGCTACACCTTC. As protein: CASRGGWIAGYTF.

This clonotype was seen ten or more times. Written as DNA, the CDR3 is TGTGCCAGCAGCTCGCAGGGGACAGGGAAAGGGGACGAGCAGTACTTC. Encoded protein: CASSSQGTGKGDEQYF. The chain links TRBV7-9 to TRBJ2-7, with 9 bases fitting TRBD1. Germline V CDR1 and CDR2: SEHNR, FQNEAQ (reference sequence). Unmatched junction bases numbered 12, after V lost 4 bases and J lost 5 bases. The CDR3 has 16 residues. Using reference TRBV7-9 and TRBJ2-7 for the parts outside the CDR3, the full variable domain is DTGVSQNPRHKITKRGQNVTFRCDPISEHNRLYWYRQTLGQGPEFLTYFQNEAQLEKSRLLSDRFSAERPKGSFSTLEIQRTEQGDSAMYLCASSSQGTGKGDEQYFGPGTRLTVT.

The chain couples TRBV15 to TRBJ2-3, with TRBD2 matching over 7 bases. CDR1 and CDR2 (germline): LNHNV, YYDKDF (reference sequence). The CDR3 extends over 16 amino acids. V gave up 3 bases and J gave up 2 bases; unmatched junction bases: 8. The CDR3 region is CATSSVGAGATDTQYF. The CDR3 DNA is TGTGCCACCAGCAGCGTAGGGGCGGGAGCCACAGATACGCAGTATTTT.

This clonotype has just a few counts. The chain carries TRBV29-1 and TRBJ2-7; D possibly corresponds to TRBD1 (6 bases). V gave up 4 bases and J gave up 6 bases, with 7 bases separating them. The CDR3 is 10 residues long. In germline, CDR1 is SQVTM, CDR2 ANQGSEA. The CDR3 spells CSVGTVEQYF. The CDR3 region has the DNA TGCAGCGTTGGGACAGTCGAGCAGTACTTC.

This clonotype was recorded at least ten times. V is TRBV19 and J is TRBJ2-7, with D perhaps TRBD1 or TRBD2 (5 bases each). Germline V lookup: CDR1 LNHDA, CDR2 SQIVND (reference sequence). V shed 6 bases and J shed 2 bases, with 17 bases lying between them. The CDR3 covers 15 residues. CDR3 DNA: TGTGCCAGTAGCCGATTAGGGGAGCAGACCTACGAGCAGTACTTC. Translated: CASSRLGEQTYEQYF.

On this clonotype itself: Germline and junction disagree at one end, which may indicate a read error. This sequence joins TRBV20-1 and TRBJ1-1; TRBD1 matches 7 bases. The CDR3 consists of 14 residues. The germline V gene has CDR1 DFQATT and CDR2 SNEGSKA (reference sequence). The CDR3 bases are TGCAGTGTCCCGCGGACAGGCCCGGGGACTGAGGCTTTCTTT. The encoded protein is CSVPRTGPGTEAFF.

The V call is TRBV9, the J call TRBJ1-3; D perhaps matches TRBD1 (5 bases). The CDR3 length is 14 residues. From germline, CDR1 is SGDLS and CDR2 YYNGEE. Between the trimmed V and J ends, which lost 0 bases and 6 bases, there was a span of 10 bases. CDR3 nucleotide sequence: TGTGCCAGCAGCGTAGGGGGACTAATAAACACCATATATTTT. Amino acids: CASSVGGLINTIYF.

The chain recombines TRBV19 with TRBJ2-7; 13 positions match TRBD2. This CDR3 has 16 amino acids. The germline gives CDR1 LNHDA, CDR2 SQIVND (reference sequence). V dropped 1 base and J dropped 1; count of bases not matched to a gene: 1. The DNA of the CDR3 is TGTGCCAGTAGTATAGCACTAGCGGGAGGGTCCTACGAGCAGTACTTC. Its translation is CASSIALAGGSYEQYF.

The genes are TRBV29-1 and TRBJ1-2, with D possibly TRBD1 on 6 matching bases. CDR1 and CDR2 from the germline V gene are SQVTM and ANQGSEA. This CDR3 spans 13 amino acids. V was cut by 6 bases and J by 9 bases, with 20 bases left in between. CDR3 region: CSVSDGGLVSYTF. The CDR3 DNA reads TGCAGCGTCTCGGACGGGGGGCTGGTGAGCTACACCTTC.

This clonotype was found a few times. The J gene is TRBJ1-1, the V gene TRBV24-1, with a tentative D call TRBD1 (6 bases). The V and J ends lost 3 bases and 0 bases respectively, with 13 bases between them. Germline CDR1 is KGHDR and CDR2 is SFDVKD. The CDR3 has 16 residues. CDR3 DNA sequence: TGTGCCACCAGTGATCGCAGGGGCGGGGTGAACACTGAAGCTTTCTTT. Protein product: CATSDRRGGVNTEAFF.

The chain links TRBV2 to TRBJ2-7; 12 bases map to TRBD1. Germline CDR1 reads SNHLY; CDR2 reads FYNNEI. CDR3 length: 15 amino acids. V lost 9 bases to trimming and J lost 1 base; unmatched junction nucleotides: 7. The CDR3 sequence: CASSGTGGESYEQYF. The DNA of the CDR3 is TGTGCCAGTAGCGGGACAGGGGGCGAATCCTACGAGCAGTACTTC.

The chain couples TRBV5-1 to TRBJ1-1; D gene unclear. V was cut by 0 bases and J by 6 bases, with 12 bases left in between. CDR3 size: 14 residues. From germline, CDR1 is SGHRS and CDR2 YFSETQ. The CDR3 DNA follows: TGCGCCAGCAGCTTGGGGGGAGGAGAGGCTGAAGCTTTCTTT. It codes for CASSLGGGEAEAFF.